The clone carrying this T cell receptor beta chain was counted only a few times. The data are from a study of T cell repertoires in cytomegalovirus infection. Study summary: Evidence of both CMV infection and a matching HLA type came from public TCR beta signatures.

MiXCR was run by TCRdb on the reads, yielding one entry per CDR3 protein. The repertoire holds some 240,000 distinct CDR3 sequences, with more than 15% as singletons. The sequence derives from a human donor in good health (CMV status not recorded). Some clones in this sample may be carry-over from other donors' samples. Sequenced input: CD8+ T cells from PBMCs.

In DNA form, the CDR3 reads TGTGCCAGTGGCCGGGACATTATCGACGAGCAGTACTTC. This codes for CASGRDIIDEQYF. The chain has TRBV19 and TRBJ2-7, with D possibly matching TRBD1 (6 bases). V shed 8 bases and J shed 5 bases, with 16 bases lying between them. The germline V gene has CDR1 LNHDA and CDR2 SQIVND (reference sequence). This CDR3 has 13 residues.